The 27 T cell receptor beta chains presented below share a single source sample, sequenced in a study of blood T cell repertoires in COVID-19. Sequencing used immunoSEQ multiplex PCR; TCRdb keeps in-frame clones, though not all of them. The sample carries 250,000 or so clones, 85% to 90% recorded once. Sequencing input: PBMCs or T cells enriched from blood (not recorded which). The source of these receptors is a man in his forties who had recovered from COVID-19.

The chain has TRBV5-5 and TRBJ1-1; 9 bases are shared with TRBD1. Trimming cost V 4 bases and J 1 base; bases outside gene matches: 5. The CDR3 has 15 residues. The germline CDR1 and CDR2 sequences are SGHKS and YYEKEE (reference sequence). The CDR3 DNA reads TGTGCCAGCAGCGTAACAGGGGGCTGGAACACTGAAGCTTTCTTT. It yields the protein CASSVTGGWNTEAFF.

This clone has a single count. The chain is built from TRBV11-3 and TRBJ1-4, with D possibly being TRBD1 (6 bases). Looked up from germline, CDR1 is SGHNT and CDR2 is YENEEA. The CDR3 is 15 residues long. Trimming shortened V by 5 bases and J by 0 bases, and 10 bases separated the two germline ends. The chain's CDR3 is CASSVTGTTNEKLFF. The CDR3 bases are TGTGCCAGCAGCGTCACAGGGACAACTAATGAAAAACTGTTTTTT.

This clone was seen ten or more times. This chain joins TRBV6-4 and TRBJ2-3; the D is unclear. The CDR3 length is 14 residues. Trimming removed 0 bases at V and 2 bases at J, with 6 bases between. The germline V gene encodes CDR1 MRHNA and CDR2 SNTAGT. CDR3: CASSDSRHTDTQYF. As DNA, the CDR3 is TGTGCCAGCAGTGACTCGAGACACACAGATACGCAGTATTTT.

J is TRBJ2-1 and V is TRBV11-2; 7 bases agree with TRBD2. Germline trimming cut 7 bases from V and 7 bases from J; bases unmatched to any gene: 13. Germline values: CDR1 SGHAT, CDR2 FQNNGV. The CDR3 is 15 amino acids. The CDR3 sequence: CASTFYSGGRNEQFF. DNA of the CDR3: TGTGCCAGCACCTTCTACTCGGGGGGTCGGAATGAGCAGTTCTTC.

The V gene is TRBV28, the J gene TRBJ1-2; the D is unclear. V was pared by 7 bases and J by 1 base, with 10 bases between. Germline V gene lookup returns CDR1 MDHEN and CDR2 SYDVKM. This CDR3 is 13 amino acids long. CDR3 sequence (DNA): TGTGCCAGCATAAACACCATTAACTATGGCTACACCTTC. Protein product: CASINTINYGYTF.

This clone was counted a single time. The chain recombines TRBV19 with TRBJ1-1; 10 nucleotides match TRBD1. Germline-derived CDR1 and CDR2 are LNHDA and SQIVND (reference sequence). The CDR3 length is 15 residues. Trimming at V came to 5 bases and at J to 1 base, leaving 4 bases not matched to a gene. The CDR3 reads CASSPRTGGNTEAFF. In nucleotides, the CDR3 is TGTGCCAGTAGTCCCCGGACAGGGGGGAACACTGAAGCTTTCTTT. The full variable domain, rest sourced from reference TRBV19 and TRBJ1-1, is DGGITQSPKYLFRKEGQNVTLSCEQNLNHDAMYWYRQDPGQGLRLIYYSQIVNDFQKGDIAEGYSVSREKKESFPLTVTSAQKNPTAFYLCASSPRTGGNTEAFFGQGTRLTVV.

The rearrangement uses TRBV19 and TRBJ1-2, with D perhaps TRBD1 (5 bases). V shed 0 bases and J shed 8 bases, with 7 bases lying between them. CDR3 length equals 12 residues. Per the germline V gene, CDR1 is LNHDA and CDR2 is SQIVND (reference sequence). CDR3 in DNA: TGTGCCAGTAGTATAGACAGGGAAGGCTACACCTTC. It encodes CASSIDREGYTF.

The chain joins TRBV30 to TRBJ1-1; 9 bases align to TRBD1. V shed 3 bases and J 4 bases; nucleotides not matched to a gene: 9. Germline V gene sequence: CDR1 GTSNPN, CDR2 SVGIG (reference sequence). CDR3 length: 15 amino acids. The CDR3 is CAWRDNRGHGTEAFF. As DNA, the CDR3 is TGTGCCTGGAGGGATAACAGGGGGCATGGCACTGAAGCTTTCTTT.

The genes are TRBV19 and TRBJ1-2; D ambiguous. CDR3 length: 13 residues. The germline V gene encodes CDR1 LNHDA and CDR2 SQIVND (reference sequence). Trimming took off 5 bases at V and 4 bases at J, with 11 bases between the two ends. The CDR3 nucleotides read TGTGCCAGTAGTTTTCAAAAATCCTATGGCTACACCTTC. Translation gives CASSFQKSYGYTF.

V usage is TRBV3-1 (or the pseudogene TRBV3-2) and J usage is TRBJ2-7, with TRBD2 matching 11 bases. This CDR3 has 16 residues. Germline CDR1 LGHDT, CDR2 YNNKEL (reference sequence). V was clipped by 5 bases and J by 7 bases; unmatched bases: 13. DNA of the CDR3: TGTGCCAGCAGCATACAAGGGACTAGCGGCCGTACGGAGCAGTACTTC. Translating it yields CASSIQGTSGRTEQYF.

This clone was seen only a few times. The V and J genes are TRBV15 and TRBJ2-7; D gene unclear. Trimming removed 6 bases at V and 0 bases at J, with 6 bases between. CDR3 length: 12 residues. CDR1 and CDR2 (germline): LNHNV, YYDKDF (reference sequence). The CDR3 loop reads CATSPSSYEQYF. The CDR3, as DNA: TGTGCCACCAGTCCTAGCTCCTACGAGCAGTACTTC. Using reference TRBV15 and TRBJ2-7 for the parts outside the CDR3, the full variable domain is DAMVIQNPRYQVTQFGKPVTLSCSQTLNHNVMYWYQQKSSQAPKLLFHYYDKDFNNEADTPDNFQSRRPNTSFCFLDIRSPGLGDTAMYLCATSPSSYEQYFGPGTRLTVT.

This clone was found a few times. The CDR3 DNA sequence: TGCAGCGTTAGGAGGACAGGCGACGGGGAGCTGTTTTTT. It specifies CSVRRTGDGELFF. The J gene is TRBJ2-2, the V gene TRBV29-1; 7 positions agree with TRBD1. The germline CDR1 and CDR2 sequences are SQVTM and ANQGSEA. J gave up 7 bases and V 5 bases, and 7 bases lay outside the gene matches. This CDR3 region has 13 residues.

This chain connects TRBV14 to TRBJ2-7, with 8 bases identical to TRBD1. CDR3 length equals 15 residues. Germline trimming cut 2 bases from V and 3 bases from J; bases unmatched to any gene: 6. The germline gives CDR1 SGHDN, CDR2 FVKESK. CDR3 bases: TGTGCCAGCAGCCAATCCCGGACAGGGAACTACGAGCAGTACTTC. Translating gives CASSQSRTGNYEQYF. The whole variable domain, filled in from reference TRBV14 and TRBJ2-7, reads EAGVTQFPSHSVIEKGQTVTLRCDPISGHDNLYWYRRVMGKEIKFLLHFVKESKQDESGMPNNRFLAERTGGTYSTLKVQPAELEDSGVYFCASSQSRTGNYEQYFGPGTRLTVT.

This clone came up once. The V call is TRBV4-2, the J call TRBJ1-2; 7 positions match TRBD1. There are 16 residues in the CDR3. Losses at the gene ends were 1 base for V and 4 bases for J; bases not matched to a gene: 9. CDR1 and CDR2 from the germline V gene are LGHNA and YNFKEQ. CDR3 amino acids: CASSQGRYGDSYGYTF. CDR3 nucleotide sequence: TGTGCCAGCAGCCAAGGGAGGTATGGGGACAGCTATGGCTACACCTTC.

The rearrangement joins TRBV7-6 to TRBJ2-7, with 9 bases fitting TRBD2. Germline assignment: CDR1 SGHVS and CDR2 FNYEAQ. CDR3 size: 19 residues. Trimming took 2 bases from V and 5 from J; bases not matched to a gene: 19. The CDR3 DNA reads as TGTGCCAGCAGCTTATATTCCTGGGTAGGCGGGAGGGCCCGGGACGAGCAGTACTTC. It translates to CASSLYSWVGGRARDEQYF.

The chain is built from TRBV6-4 and TRBJ2-2; the match to TRBD2 covers 8 bases. The CDR3 contains 14 residues. CDR1 MRHNA and CDR2 SNTAGT come from the germline V gene. J gave up 5 bases and V 5 bases, and 4 bases lay outside the gene matches. As DNA, the CDR3 is TGTGCCAGCAGTAAAGCGGGAGAAACCGGGGAGCTGTTTTTT. Encoded protein: CASSKAGETGELFF.

J is TRBJ2-1 and V is TRBV27; a possible D gene is TRBD2 (5 bases). Germline values: CDR1 MNHEY, CDR2 SMNVEV (reference sequence). CDR3 length equals 21 residues. Trimming took off 3 bases at V and 6 bases at J, with 33 bases between the two ends. The CDR3 DNA follows: TGTGCCAGCAGTTTCTACCGTCCCCGGGGTTTAGTGACTCCCTTACGCAATGAGCAGTTCTTC. Amino acid sequence: CASSFYRPRGLVTPLRNEQFF.

The chain has TRBV11-2 and TRBJ2-7; a possible D gene is TRBD2 (7 bases). The CDR3 consists of 18 residues. Between the trimmed V and J ends, which lost 5 bases and 0 bases, there was a span of 23 bases. Germline assignment: CDR1 SGHAT and CDR2 FQNNGV. The CDR3 loop reads CASSLQRGGSVSSYEQYF. In DNA form, the CDR3 reads TGTGCCAGCAGCCTTCAGAGGGGGGGTAGCGTGAGCTCCTACGAGCAGTACTTC.

The gene calls are TRBV7-9 and TRBJ2-7; a weak D match, TRBD1 (6 bases). V was cut by 4 bases and J by 3 bases, with 22 bases left in between. CDR1 and CDR2 from the germline V gene are SEHNR and FQNEAQ (reference sequence). This CDR3 contains 17 residues. The DNA of the CDR3 is TGTGCCAGCAGCTCCCTACAGGGTAGAAGGGCCTACTACGAGCAGTACTTC. Residues: CASSSLQGRRAYYEQYF.

The V and J genes are TRBV4-2 and TRBJ1-2, with a possible D match to TRBD1 (6 bases). The CDR3 loop spans 14 amino acids. Germline V gene data show CDR1 as LGHNA and CDR2 as YNFKEQ. Trimming removed 0 bases from V and 10 bases from J, with 15 bases in between. The CDR3 nucleotides read TGTGCCAGCAGCCAAGAGATAACGGCAGGGGCCTACACCTTC. Residues: CASSQEITAGAYTF.

The chain couples TRBV7-9 to TRBJ2-7; D remains unclear. This CDR3 is 13 amino acids long. With 5 bases removed from V and 4 bases from J, the gap between germline ends came to 12 bases. Per the germline V gene, CDR1 is SEHNR and CDR2 is FQNEAQ (reference sequence). The CDR3 sequence is CASSPGSRYEQYF. The CDR3 DNA reads TGTGCCAGCAGCCCAGGTTCGCGATACGAGCAGTACTTC.

The chain joins TRBV5-6 to TRBJ2-2, with TRBD2 matching over 10 bases. J was trimmed by 8 bases and V by 7 bases; bases with no gene match: 20. The CDR3 totals 18 residues. Germline CDR1 and CDR2: SGHDT and YYEEEE. The CDR3 DNA reads TGTGCCAGCCTTTATCGCGACGGACTAGCGGAGCTTACAGGGGAGCTGTTTTTT. It encodes CASLYRDGLAELTGELFF.

The chain recombines TRBV7-9 with TRBJ1-1; tentative D call: TRBD1 (5 bases). The CDR3 extends over 15 amino acids. The V end lost 2 bases, the J end lost 1 base, and 11 bases lay between the germline ends. CDR1 is SEHNR, CDR2 FQNEAQ, per germline (reference sequence). The CDR3 DNA reads as TGTGCCAGCAGCTTATTGGGACTGAAGAACACTGAAGCTTTCTTT. It specifies CASSLLGLKNTEAFF.

This chain links TRBV28 with TRBJ2-7; 9 bases align to TRBD1. Germline loops: CDR1 MDHEN, CDR2 SYDVKM. Germline trimming cut 4 bases from V and 6 bases from J; bases unmatched to any gene: 13. The CDR3 spans 16 residues. CDR3 nucleotide sequence: TGTGCCAGCAGTTACCAAACCGGGACAGGGCAGAGCGAGCAGTACTTC. This translates into CASSYQTGTGQSEQYF.

V and J are TRBV9 and TRBJ1-1; 7 bases align to TRBD1. V gave up 3 bases and J gave up 4 bases; unmatched junction bases: 12. The CDR3 loop spans 16 amino acids. The germline V gene encodes CDR1 SGDLS and CDR2 YYNGEE. The CDR3 DNA is TGTGCCAGCAGCGAGCCCGCCGACAGGGTGATCACTGAAGCTTTCTTT. Translating it yields CASSEPADRVITEAFF.

The V gene is TRBV7-9, the J gene TRBJ1-1; D not resolved. The CDR3 is 16 amino acids. V was clipped by 0 bases and J by 0 bases, with 11 bases between them. Germline V CDR1 and CDR2: SEHNR, FQNEAQ (reference sequence). The CDR3 loop reads CASSLARGPMNTEAFF. The CDR3, as DNA: TGTGCCAGCAGCTTAGCCCGTGGGCCCATGAACACTGAAGCTTTCTTT.

The chain joins TRBV2 to TRBJ1-2, with D possibly matching TRBD1 (5 bases). The CDR3 is 16 residues long. Trimming cost V 11 bases and J 1 base, with 23 bases left between them. From germline, CDR1 is SNHLY and CDR2 FYNNEI. The CDR3 nucleotides are TGTGCCCTAAGGGGCACGGGCTCGACAGTTAACTATGGCTACACCTTC. Protein product: CALRGTGSTVNYGYTF.